Below, 30 T cell receptor beta chains from the same sample are listed, as sequenced in a study of cytomegalovirus exposure and HLA in healthy donors (TCRdb year 2017). The library was built by means of the immunoSEQ multiplex PCR assay. For the multiplex PCR, a mixture combining 60 forward primers for TCR Vbeta segments and 13 reverse primers for TCR Jbeta segments was used. In TCRdb, the immuneACCESS table is reduced to in-frame sequences with V and J assigned. These tables do not hold every clone; where another copy was compared, an unresolved V gene accounts for under half, and the others remain unexplained. For this sample the table gives about 240,000 clones, of which roughly 80% were detected only once. The biggest ten clones account for 5.4% of the sample. Material for sequencing was PBMCs. These TCRs come from a woman between 35 and 50 years old in good health and CMV-seropositive.

The V and J genes are TRBV5-6 and TRBJ1-2; D is uncertain. This CDR3 is built from 12 residues. Trimming pared 2 bases from V and 8 bases from J, leaving 10 bases between. CDR1 and CDR2 (germline): SGHDT, YYEEEE. The CDR3 DNA sequence: TGTGCCAGCAGCTTAAAGGAGAGGGGCTACACCTTC. Encoded protein: CASSLKERGYTF.

This sequence joins TRBV6-1 and TRBJ1-2; no firm D call. The CDR3 is 15 residues long. The germline V gene has CDR1 MNHNS and CDR2 SASEGT. With 9 bases removed from V and 8 bases from J, the gap between germline ends came to 25 bases. The DNA for the CDR3 is TGTGCCAGTTCGGAGGTTGGGGTGGAGTCGGAAGGCTACACCTTC. Its protein is CASSEVGVESEGYTF.

This clone appeared a few times. The chain employs TRBV5-1 and TRBJ2-7; 8 bases align to TRBD1. Unmatched junction bases numbered 7, after V lost 0 bases and J lost 2 bases. The CDR3 is 16 residues long. Germline V gene lookup returns CDR1 SGHRS and CDR2 YFSETQ. The CDR3 is CASSLDGQGGPYEQYF. In DNA, the CDR3 is TGCGCCAGCAGCTTGGACGGACAGGGTGGCCCCTACGAGCAGTACTTC.

The rearrangement joins TRBV5-4 to TRBJ1-2; maybe TRBD1 (5 bases). CDR1 SGHNT and CDR2 YYREEE come from the germline V gene (reference sequence). The V end lost 4 bases, the J end lost 6 bases, and 13 bases lay between the germline ends. The CDR3 has 13 residues. The CDR3 spells CASSPGGSHGYTF. The CDR3 nucleotides read TGTGCCAGCAGCCCCGGGGGGTCCCATGGCTACACCTTC.

The chain uses TRBV6-6 and TRBJ1-4, with TRBD1 matching over 7 bases. V was clipped by 5 bases and J by 6 bases; unmatched bases: 3. The CDR3 spans 13 residues. Germline V gives CDR1 MNHNY, CDR2 SVGAGI (reference sequence). CDR3 in DNA: TGTGCCAGCAGTCCCGACAGGGATGAAAAACTGTTTTTT. Translated, it gives CASSPDRDEKLFF.

Note on this clone: A junction end diverges from the germline sequence, so it may reflect a read error. V gene TRBV7-9 combines with J gene TRBJ1-1; D perhaps matches TRBD1 (5 bases). The CDR3 totals 11 residues. The germline gives CDR1 SEHNR, CDR2 FQNEAQ (reference sequence). The CDR3 DNA reads TGTTCCAGCAGTGGACATACTGAAGCTTTCTTT. It translates to CSSSGHTEAFF.

The J gene is TRBJ2-1, the V gene TRBV4-1, with 10 positions matching TRBD1. The CDR3 totals 15 residues. Germline V gives CDR1 MGHRA, CDR2 YSYEKL. With V trimmed by 3 bases and J by 6 bases, 5 bases remained unmatched. The chain's CDR3 is CASSQGTGVTNEQFF. For the CDR3, the DNA is TGCGCCAGCAGCCAGGGGACAGGGGTAACCAATGAGCAGTTCTTC.

This clone was seen a few times. Here the CDR3 reads CASSEAPPNVAGRTKNEQFF. The CDR3 nucleotides read TGTGCCAGCAGTGAAGCCCCGCCGAACGTAGCGGGACGAACTAAGAATGAGCAGTTCTTC. The chain has TRBV6-1 and TRBJ2-1; 8 nucleotides match TRBD2. With 0 bases clipped from V and 7 bases from J, the junction kept 20 bases outside the gene matches. The germline CDR1 and CDR2 sequences are MNHNS and SASEGT. The length of the CDR3 is 20 residues.

Here the CDR3 reads CASSLEVAEKATQYF. DNA for the CDR3: TGCGCCAGCAGCTTGGAAGTAGCGGAGAAGGCGACCCAGTACTTC. The chain couples TRBV5-1 to TRBJ2-5, with D possibly matching TRBD2 (6 bases). V lost 0 bases, J lost 7 bases, and 16 bases lay in between. The CDR3 length is 15 residues. Per germline, CDR1 SGHRS and CDR2 YFSETQ.

The V and J genes are TRBV6-5 and TRBJ2-1, with TRBD2 matching 11 bases. The CDR3 consists of 14 residues. V was pared by 6 bases and J by 7 bases, with 5 bases of the junction left unmatched. Looked up from germline, CDR1 is MNHEY and CDR2 is SVGAGI. CDR3 nucleotides: TGTGCCAGCAGGACTAGCGGGATGAGTAATGAGCAGTTCTTC. Protein sequence: CASRTSGMSNEQFF.

This sequence joins TRBV30 and TRBJ2-7; TRBD1 matches at 8 bases. Trimming at V came to 4 bases and at J to 7 bases, leaving 9 bases not matched to a gene. The germline gives CDR1 GTSNPN, CDR2 SVGIG (reference sequence). This CDR3 has 13 residues. CDR3 sequence: CAWTSGTGQEQYF. As DNA, the CDR3 is TGTGCCTGGACCTCAGGGACAGGTCAGGAGCAGTACTTC. The variable domain in full, with the rest retrieved from reference TRBV30 and TRBJ2-7, is SQTIHQWPATLVQPVGSPLSLECTVEGTSNPNLYWYRQAAGRGLQLLFYSVGIGQISSEVPQNLSASRPQDRQFILSSKKLLLSDSGFYLCAWTSGTGQEQYFGPGTRLTVT.

This clone was observed a single time. This chain uses TRBV5-4 with TRBJ1-2; 7 bases are shared with TRBD1. Germline CDR1 is SGHNT and CDR2 is YYREEE (reference sequence). The CDR3 extends over 13 amino acids. With 5 bases clipped from V and 2 bases from J, the junction kept 3 bases outside the gene matches. The CDR3 region is CASSQQGNYGYTF. The CDR3, as DNA: TGTGCCAGCAGTCAACAGGGGAACTATGGCTACACCTTC.

This chain joins TRBV28 and TRBJ1-5, with 8 bases aligning to TRBD1. V shed 2 bases, J shed 4 bases, and the junction held 10 bases outside the gene matches. The CDR3 totals 17 residues. Germline loops: CDR1 MDHEN, CDR2 SYDVKM. The CDR3 region has the DNA TGTGCCAGCAGTTTAATTGGACAGGGAAGAGGTAATCAGCCCCAGCATTTT. Protein product: CASSLIGQGRGNQPQHF.

This rearrangement joins TRBV5-5 to TRBJ2-7, with D perhaps TRBD1 (7 bases). From germline, CDR1 is SGHKS and CDR2 YYEKEE (reference sequence). The CDR3 contains 14 residues. Trimming stripped 4 bases from V and 2 bases from J, with 13 bases between. In nucleotides, the CDR3 is TGTGCCAGCAGCCAGGCGGGACAGCCCTACGAGCAGTACTTC. It is translated as CASSQAGQPYEQYF.

The V and J genes are TRBV6-6 and TRBJ2-1; 13 positions match TRBD2. This CDR3 contains 16 residues. Per the germline V gene, CDR1 is MNHNY and CDR2 is SVGAGI (reference sequence). After removal of 5 bases from V and 7 bases from J, the junction contained 8 bases not matched to a gene. CDR3 bases: TGTGCCAGCAGTACCCCCTGGACTAGCGGGGGAAATGAGCAGTTCTTC. This codes for CASSTPWTSGGNEQFF.

The CDR3 protein is CASSLRQPNTGELFF. The CDR3 DNA sequence: TGTGCCAGCAGCTTACGACAGCCGAACACCGGGGAGCTGTTTTTT. This chain uses TRBV7-2 with TRBJ2-2, with D perhaps TRBD1 (5 bases). CDR3 size: 15 residues. V lost 2 bases to trimming and J lost 0 bases, with 7 bases between them. CDR1 and CDR2 from the germline V gene are SGHTA and FQGNSA.

A single count supports this clone. V gene TRBV19 combines with J gene TRBJ1-4, with TRBD1 as a possible D gene (5 bases). Deletions cut 6 bases from V and 2 bases from J, with 13 bases between. Germline values: CDR1 LNHDA, CDR2 SQIVND (reference sequence). There are 15 residues in the CDR3. The CDR3 DNA sequence: TGTGCCAGTAGCCAGGGTACTGCGACTAATGAAAAACTGTTTTTT. Its protein is CASSQGTATNEKLFF.

The chain joins TRBV19 to TRBJ2-1; possible D gene TRBD1, 6 bases. This CDR3 contains 12 residues. Trimming left V 3 bases short and J 10 bases short, with 10 bases between. The V gene's germline CDR1 is LNHDA and CDR2 SQIVND (reference sequence). The CDR3 DNA is TGTGCCAGTAGTATTGGGGACATCGAGCAGTTCTTC. Its protein product is CASSIGDIEQFF.

This rearrangement joins TRBV5-1 to TRBJ2-7; the match to TRBD1 covers 8 bases. Germline V gives CDR1 SGHRS, CDR2 YFSETQ. With 4 bases clipped from V and 6 bases from J, the junction kept 9 bases outside the gene matches. This CDR3 is 14 amino acids long. This chain's CDR3 is CASSKPGQAGEQYF. CDR3 sequence (DNA): TGCGCCAGCAGCAAACCGGGACAGGCGGGCGAGCAGTACTTC.

In DNA form, the CDR3 reads TGTGCCAGCAGCTTACAGACAGGGACGGGAAACACCATATATTTT. Encoded protein: CASSLQTGTGNTIYF. The chain uses TRBV11-3 and TRBJ1-3, with 7 nucleotides matching TRBD1. The CDR3 contains 15 residues. V was clipped by 2 bases and J by 4 bases; unmatched bases: 5. Germline CDR1 is SGHNT and CDR2 is YENEEA. Variable domain in full (rest from reference TRBV11-3 and TRBJ1-3): EAGVVQSPRYKIIEKKQPVAFWCNPISGHNTLYWYLQNLGQGPELLIRYENEEAVDDSQLPKDRFSAERLKGVDSTLKIQPAELGDSAVYLCASSLQTGTGNTIYFGEGSWLTVV.

The chain recombines TRBV5-1 with TRBJ2-7, with D perhaps matching TRBD1 (5 bases). Trimming took 2 bases from V and 4 from J, leaving 13 bases between them. CDR1 and CDR2 (germline): SGHRS, YFSETQ. The CDR3 runs 14 residues. CDR3 protein: CASSLGRAGYEQYF. Written as DNA, the CDR3 is TGCGCCAGCAGCTTAGGCAGGGCTGGTTACGAGCAGTACTTC. The variable domain in full, with the rest retrieved from reference TRBV5-1 and TRBJ2-7, is KAGVTQTPRYLIKTRGQQVTLSCSPISGHRSVSWYQQTPGQGLQFLFEYFSETQRNKGNFPGRFSGRQFSNSRSEMNVSTLELGDSALYLCASSLGRAGYEQYFGPGTRLTVT.

The genes are TRBV19 and TRBJ1-2, with 8 bases fitting TRBD1. The CDR3 is made up of 14 amino acids. Germline CDR1 and CDR2: LNHDA and SQIVND (reference sequence). V lost 10 bases and J lost 4; bases outside the gene matches: 11. Here the CDR3 reads CAIKRQGAGYGYTF. The CDR3 DNA follows: TGTGCCATTAAGAGGCAGGGGGCAGGCTATGGCTACACCTTC.

This clone was observed a handful of times. The chain uses TRBV29-1 and TRBJ2-7; D is perhaps TRBD2 (5 bases). Germline V gives CDR1 SQVTM, CDR2 ANQGSEA. Trimming pared 4 bases from V and 2 bases from J, leaving 9 bases between. This CDR3 comprises 12 residues. CDR3 sequence: CSVGRVPYEQYF. In nucleotides, the CDR3 is TGCAGCGTTGGGCGGGTCCCCTACGAGCAGTACTTC.

This clone was seen more than once but under ten times. The V call is TRBV27, the J call TRBJ1-2, with D unresolved. This CDR3 has 14 amino acids. The germline V and J ends were trimmed by 6 bases and 5 bases, with 16 bases remaining between them. Germline CDR1 and CDR2: MNHEY and SMNVEV (reference sequence). CDR3 DNA sequence: TGTGCCAGCAGCCCCCGGCGGGGTGAATATGGCTACACCTTC. It is translated as CASSPRRGEYGYTF.

The J gene is TRBJ2-7, the V gene TRBV11-1, with 11 bases lining up with TRBD2. This CDR3 has 16 residues. The germline gives CDR1 SGHAT, CDR2 FQDESV (reference sequence). V trimming: 2 bases; J trimming: 1 base; junction bases outside the gene matches: 4. DNA for the CDR3: TGTGCCAGCAGCTTACGTCTAGCGGGGGGATCCTACGAGCAGTACTTC. Its translation is CASSLRLAGGSYEQYF.

The gene calls are TRBV2 and TRBJ2-1; D may be TRBD1 (6 bases). Trimming removed 8 bases from V and 1 base from J, with 12 bases in between. Per germline, CDR1 SNHLY and CDR2 FYNNEI. The length of the CDR3 is 14 residues. In DNA form, the CDR3 reads TGTGCCAGCTCGTGGGGGCTGTCCTACAATGAGCAGTTCTTC. It translates to CASSWGLSYNEQFF.

V and J are TRBV6-1 and TRBJ2-5, with TRBD2 matching 12 bases. The germline V gene has CDR1 MNHNS and CDR2 SASEGT. The CDR3 has 15 residues. J lost 4 bases, V lost 5 bases, and 5 bases had no gene match. For the CDR3, the DNA is TGTGCCAGCAGTCTAGCGGGAGGGCCCGGAGAGACCCAGTACTTC. It is translated as CASSLAGGPGETQYF.

This sequence joins TRBV6-6 and TRBJ2-7; 7 bases align to TRBD1. Germline CDR1 reads MNHNY; CDR2 reads SVGAGI (reference sequence). V lost 1 base, J lost 6 bases, and 6 bases stayed unmatched. CDR3 length: 14 amino acids. The CDR3 region has the DNA TGTGCCAGCAGTTACTTGCAGGGGGAAGCCGAGCAGTACTTC. Translating it yields CASSYLQGEAEQYF.

The rearrangement uses TRBV7-8 and TRBJ2-3; D unclear. CDR1 is SGHVS, CDR2 FQNEAQ, per germline. The CDR3 runs 14 residues. Deletions cut 6 bases from V and 1 base from J, with 11 bases between. CDR3 sequence reads: CASRPESGTDTQYF. The CDR3 DNA sequence: TGTGCCAGCAGACCTGAATCAGGCACAGATACGCAGTATTTT. The entire variable domain, with the rest obtained from reference TRBV7-8 and TRBJ2-3, is as follows: GAGVSQSPRYKVAKRGQDVALRCDPISGHVSLFWYQQALGQGPEFLTYFQNEAQLDKSGLPSDRFFAERPEGSVSTLKIQRTQQEDSAVYLCASRPESGTDTQYFGPGTRLTVL.

The gene calls are TRBV7-3 and TRBJ2-5, with D possibly being TRBD1 (6 bases). The end of the DNA aligns better with TRBJ2-7, so the J call may be wrong. Germline V gene sequence: CDR1 SGHTA, CDR2 FQGTGA. The CDR3 loop spans 16 amino acids. The CDR3 loop reads CASSPVRDKPSYEQYF. In nucleotides, the CDR3 is TGTGCCAGCAGCCCCGTCCGGGACAAACCTTCCTACGAGCAGTACTTC.